The clone carrying this TCR beta chain was observed a single time. These data originate in a study of resident and recirculating memory T cells in vitiligo. Study information: Samples were epidermis from two lesional and two nonlesional sites, plus PBMCs.

Sequencing was performed with immunoSEQ multiplex PCR; in TCRdb, only in-frame clones are kept and a portion is missing. The sample has about 45,000 clones; roughly 91% are singletons. V lost 5 bases to trimming and J lost 8 bases; unmatched junction nucleotides: 11. Per germline, CDR1 SQVTM and CDR2 ANQGSEA. The CDR3 consists of 13 residues. No change in lesions over the prior 6 months defined stable disease. Patients who had received treatment within the previous three months were excluded. This sequence joins TRBV29-1 and TRBJ1-2; 7 bases agree with TRBD1. The source material was blood. The TCR was taken from a male donor with vitiligo. As DNA, the CDR3 is TGCAGCGTTTCGACAGGGAAGGTTGAGGGCTACACCTTC. Its translation is CSVSTGKVEGYTF.